This T cell receptor (beta chain) was sequenced for a study of T cell changes during pregnancy in multiple sclerosis. TCRdb keeps only in-frame clones here, not all; method: immunoSEQ multiplex PCR. This table has tens of thousands of clones, around 92% appearing once. This CDR3 contains 12 residues. Germline V lookup: CDR1 SGHAT, CDR2 FQNNGV. V lost 5 bases and J lost 10, with 14 bases in between. The origin of this receptor is a female donor with multiple sclerosis, enrolled in a pregnancy study. The chain carries TRBV11-2 and TRBJ1-1; tentative D call: TRBD1 (6 bases). This specimen consisted of CD4+ T cells from peripheral blood mononuclear cells, obtained in the third trimester of pregnancy. The CDR3 region has the DNA TGTGCCAGCAGCGGGGGCAGGCGTATAGCTTTCTTT. The encoded protein is CASSGGRRIAFF.